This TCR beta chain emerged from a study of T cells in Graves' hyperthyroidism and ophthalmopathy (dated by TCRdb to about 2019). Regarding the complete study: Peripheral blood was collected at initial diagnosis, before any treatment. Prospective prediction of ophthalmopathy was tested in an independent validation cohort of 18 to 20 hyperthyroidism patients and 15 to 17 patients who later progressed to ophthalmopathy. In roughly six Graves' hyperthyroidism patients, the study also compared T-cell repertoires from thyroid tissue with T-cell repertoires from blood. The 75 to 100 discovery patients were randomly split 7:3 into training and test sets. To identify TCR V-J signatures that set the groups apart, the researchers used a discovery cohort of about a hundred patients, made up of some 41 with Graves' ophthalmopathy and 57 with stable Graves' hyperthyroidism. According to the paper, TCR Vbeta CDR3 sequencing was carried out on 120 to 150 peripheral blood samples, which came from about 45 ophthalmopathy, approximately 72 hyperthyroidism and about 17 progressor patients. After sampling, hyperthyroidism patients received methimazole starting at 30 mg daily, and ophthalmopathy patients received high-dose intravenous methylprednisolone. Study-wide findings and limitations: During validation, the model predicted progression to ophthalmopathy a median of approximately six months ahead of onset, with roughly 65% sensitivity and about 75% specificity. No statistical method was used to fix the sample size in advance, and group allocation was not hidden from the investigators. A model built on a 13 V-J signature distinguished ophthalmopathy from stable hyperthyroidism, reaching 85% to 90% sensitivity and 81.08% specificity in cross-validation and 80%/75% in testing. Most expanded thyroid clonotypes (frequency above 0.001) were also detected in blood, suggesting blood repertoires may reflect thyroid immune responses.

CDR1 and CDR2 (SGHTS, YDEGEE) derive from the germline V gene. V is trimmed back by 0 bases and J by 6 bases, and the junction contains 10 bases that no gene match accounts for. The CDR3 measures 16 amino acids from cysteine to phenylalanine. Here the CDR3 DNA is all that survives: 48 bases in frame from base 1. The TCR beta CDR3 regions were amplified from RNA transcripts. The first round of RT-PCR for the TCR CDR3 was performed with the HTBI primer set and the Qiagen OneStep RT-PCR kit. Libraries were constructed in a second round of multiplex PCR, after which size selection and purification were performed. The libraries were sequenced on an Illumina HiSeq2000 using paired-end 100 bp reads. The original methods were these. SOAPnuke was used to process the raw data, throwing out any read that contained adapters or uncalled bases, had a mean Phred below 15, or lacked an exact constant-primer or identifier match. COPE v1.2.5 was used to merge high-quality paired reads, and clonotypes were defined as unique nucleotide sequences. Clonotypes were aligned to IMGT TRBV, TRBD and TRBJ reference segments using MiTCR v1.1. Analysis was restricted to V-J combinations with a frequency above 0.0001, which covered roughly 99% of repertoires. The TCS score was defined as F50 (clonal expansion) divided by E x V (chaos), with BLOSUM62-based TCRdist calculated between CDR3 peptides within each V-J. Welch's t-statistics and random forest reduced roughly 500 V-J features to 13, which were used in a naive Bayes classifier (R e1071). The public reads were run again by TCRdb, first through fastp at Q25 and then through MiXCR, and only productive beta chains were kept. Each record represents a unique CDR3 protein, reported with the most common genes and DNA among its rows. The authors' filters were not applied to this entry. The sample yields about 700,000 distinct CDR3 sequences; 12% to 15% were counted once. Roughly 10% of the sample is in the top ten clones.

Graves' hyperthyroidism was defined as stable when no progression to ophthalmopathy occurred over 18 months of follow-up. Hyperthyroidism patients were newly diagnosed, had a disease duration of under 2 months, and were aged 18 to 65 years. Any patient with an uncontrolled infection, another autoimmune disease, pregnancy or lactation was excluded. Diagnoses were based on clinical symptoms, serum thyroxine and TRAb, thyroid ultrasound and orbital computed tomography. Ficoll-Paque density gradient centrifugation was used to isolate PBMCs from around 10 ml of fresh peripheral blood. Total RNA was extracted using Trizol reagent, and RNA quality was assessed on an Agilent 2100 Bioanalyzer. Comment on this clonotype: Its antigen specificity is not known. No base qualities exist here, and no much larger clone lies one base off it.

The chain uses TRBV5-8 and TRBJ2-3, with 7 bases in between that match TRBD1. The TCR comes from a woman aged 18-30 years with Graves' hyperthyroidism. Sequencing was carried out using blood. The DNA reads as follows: TGTGCCAGCAGCTTGGGGACAGGTATCACGAGGGATACGCAGTATTTT. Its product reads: CASSLGTGITRDTQYF.